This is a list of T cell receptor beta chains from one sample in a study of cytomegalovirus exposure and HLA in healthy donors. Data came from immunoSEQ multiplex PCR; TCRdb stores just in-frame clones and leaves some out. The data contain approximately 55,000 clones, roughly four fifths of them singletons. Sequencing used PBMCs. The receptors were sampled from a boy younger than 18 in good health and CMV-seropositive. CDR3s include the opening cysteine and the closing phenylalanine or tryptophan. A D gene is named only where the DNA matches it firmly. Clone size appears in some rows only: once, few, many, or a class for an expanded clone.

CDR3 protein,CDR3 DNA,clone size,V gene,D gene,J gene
CASSLEGSYNSPLHF,TGCGCCAGCAGCCTCGAGGGATCCTATAATTCACCCCTCCACTTT,.,TRBV4-1,.,TRBJ1-6
CASSEATGPFAGELFF,TGTGCCAGCAGTGAAGCGACAGGACCTTTCGCCGGGGAGCTGTTTTTT,.,TRBV2,.,TRBJ2-2
CASRPDRGYGYTF,TGTGCCAGCAGGCCCGACAGGGGGTATGGCTACACCTTC,.,TRBV25-1,TRBD1,TRBJ1-2
CASSTSGTGNGYTF,TGTGCCAGTAGCACTTCCGGGACAGGAAATGGCTACACCTTC,.,TRBV19,TRBD1,TRBJ1-2
CASSLWGDNEQFF,TGTGCCAGCAGCTTATGGGGAGACAATGAGCAGTTCTTC,.,TRBV11-2,.,TRBJ2-1
CASTAAGGDNEQFF,TGTGCCAGTACCGCGGCGGGGGGTGACAATGAGCAGTTCTTC,medium-sized,TRBV19,TRBD2,TRBJ2-1
CASSVMGTSGNTIYF,TGTGCCAGCAGTGTGATGGGCACCTCTGGAAACACCATATATTTT,.,TRBV6-1,.,TRBJ1-3
CASRGQGLDQPQHF,TGTGCCAGCAGGGGACAGGGGCTGGATCAGCCCCAGCATTTT,.,TRBV11-2,TRBD1,TRBJ1-5
CASSLGLNQPQHF,TGTGCCAGCAGCCTAGGCCTTAATCAGCCCCAGCATTTT,once,TRBV5-8,.,TRBJ1-5
CASRIVGQIQETQYF,TGTGCCAGCAGAATCGTCGGACAGATCCAAGAGACCCAGTACTTC,few,TRBV6-1,.,TRBJ2-5
CATSREMSGVGYTF,TGTGCCACCAGCAGAGAAATGTCAGGGGTCGGCTACACCTTC,.,TRBV15,.,TRBJ1-2
CASSALGQGWDGYTF,TGTGCCAGCAGTGCCCTAGGACAGGGTTGGGATGGCTACACCTTC,.,TRBV6-1,TRBD1,TRBJ1-2
CASSLKQVRGITSNQPQHF,TGTGCCAGCAGCTTAAAGCAAGTCAGGGGGATTACGAGCAATCAGCCCCAGCATTTT,.,TRBV7-6,TRBD1,TRBJ1-5
CASSPVINRQGAYEQYF,TGTGCCAGCTCACCAGTTATTAACCGACAGGGAGCATACGAGCAGTACTTC,.,TRBV18,TRBD1,TRBJ2-7
CASSLEGGQYSKSGETQYF,TGCGCCAGCAGCTTGGAGGGGGGGCAGTACTCAAAATCGGGAGAGACCCAGTACTTC,.,TRBV5-1,.,TRBJ2-5
CASSLFLGQGSNQPQHF,TGTGCCAGCAGCTTGTTCCTAGGACAGGGAAGCAATCAGCCCCAGCATTTT,.,TRBV5-6,TRBD1,TRBJ1-5
CASSWGLAGGPTDTQYF,TGTGCCAGCAGCTGGGGACTAGCGGGGGGGCCCACAGATACGCAGTATTTT,.,TRBV5-8,TRBD2,TRBJ2-3
CASSLVVLAGRTGETQYF,TGTGCCAGCAGCTTAGTGGTCTTAGCGGGGAGGACGGGAGAGACCCAGTACTTC,.,TRBV11-2,TRBD2,TRBJ2-5
CASNYRPDEQFF,TGTGCCAGCAATTACAGGCCAGATGAGCAGTTCTTC,.,TRBV2,.,TRBJ2-1
CAGRRPRGETQYF,TGTGCCGGACGCAGACCCCGGGGAGAGACCCAGTACTTC,.,TRBV2,.,TRBJ2-5
CASSQTGSDYTF,TGTGCCAGCTCGCAGACAGGATCGGACTACACCTTC,.,TRBV18,.,TRBJ1-2
CASSLLPRVSNEQFF,TGTGCCAGCAGCTTATTACCCAGGGTCAGCAATGAGCAGTTCTTC,.,TRBV11-2,.,TRBJ2-1
CASSFSLRAPHYEQYF,TGTGCCAGCAGCTTCTCCCTCAGGGCTCCTCACTACGAGCAGTACTTC,.,TRBV13,.,TRBJ2-7
CASSFSGVGEQYF,TGTGCCAGCAGCTTTTCCGGAGTCGGGGAGCAGTACTTC,.,TRBV7-9,.,TRBJ2-7
CASSGTGGKGYTF,TGTGCCAGCAGCGGGACAGGGGGCAAAGGCTACACCTTC,.,TRBV9,TRBD1,TRBJ1-2
CAISESAGPTIYF,TGTGCCATCAGTGAGTCGGCAGGCCCCACCATATATTTT,.,TRBV10-3,.,TRBJ1-3
CASSTGYGTEAFF,TGTGCCAGCAGCACAGGGTACGGGACTGAAGCTTTCTTT,.,TRBV11-3,.,TRBJ1-1
CASSFLGPDEQFF,TGTGCCAGCAGCTTCTTGGGGCCCGATGAGCAGTTCTTC,once,TRBV7-9,.,TRBJ2-1
CASRSGTAYEQYF,TGTGCCAGCAGGTCCGGGACTGCGTACGAGCAGTACTTC,.,TRBV7-8,.,TRBJ2-7
CASSFTGGTEAFF,TGTGCCAGCTCATTCACAGGGGGCACTGAAGCTTTCTTT,once,TRBV18,TRBD1,TRBJ1-1
CASSLVGGTILTGANVLTF,TGCGCCAGCAGCTTGGTTGGTGGGACAATACTAACTGGGGCCAACGTCCTGACTTTC,.,TRBV5-1,.,TRBJ2-6
CASSGFDKGYTF,TGTGCCAGCAGTGGCTTCGACAAGGGCTACACCTTC,few,TRBV2,.,TRBJ1-2
CASSPGQGLPGTF,TGTGCCAGCAGCCCGGGACAGGGCCTCCCCGGCACCTTC,few,TRBV7-9,TRBD1,TRBJ2-7
CSSSLGVNTEAFF,TGTTCCAGCAGCTTAGGAGTGAACACTGAAGCTTTCTTT,.,TRBV7-9,.,TRBJ1-1
CASSPGRTGPRGYGYTF,TGCGCCAGCAGCCCAGGGAGGACAGGGCCCCGGGGCTATGGCTACACCTTC,.,TRBV4-1,TRBD1,TRBJ1-2
CATSRALLDTQYF,TGTGCCACCAGCAGGGCCTTGCTAGATACGCAGTATTTT,.,TRBV15,.,TRBJ2-3
CASSFGVTEAFF,TGTGCCAGCAGCTTCGGTGTAACTGAAGCTTTCTTT,once,TRBV7-9,.,TRBJ1-1
CSVSGSKVVYEQYF,TGCAGCGTATCGGGATCCAAGGTGGTCTACGAGCAGTACTTC,few,TRBV29-1,.,TRBJ2-7
CASSWVDRFPHEQYF,TGTGCCAGCAGTTGGGTGGACAGGTTCCCCCACGAGCAGTACTTC,.,TRBV6-6,TRBD1,TRBJ2-7
CASSLGTGWYWAFF,TGTGCCAGCAGCTTAGGGACAGGGTGGTACTGGGCTTTCTTT,.,TRBV7-9,TRBD1,TRBJ1-1
CASSLLYSSTGELFF,TGTGCCAGCAGCTTACTTTACAGTTCCACCGGGGAGCTGTTTTTT,.,TRBV11-2,.,TRBJ2-2
CASSSPVNEQFF,TGTGCCAGCTCGTCGCCGGTCAATGAGCAGTTCTTC,once,TRBV18,.,TRBJ2-1
CASKTGRIRAHEQYF,TGTGCCAGCAAGACAGGAAGGATTCGGGCGCACGAGCAGTACTTC,.,TRBV2,.,TRBJ2-7
CASSLRQGTGELFF,TGTGCCAGCAGTTTACGTCAGGGCACCGGGGAGCTGTTTTTT,.,TRBV27,.,TRBJ2-2
CASSLRSNPYEQYF,TGTGCCAGCAGTCTCCGATCGAATCCCTACGAGCAGTACTTC,once,TRBV6-5,.,TRBJ2-7
CASSVEEGTSNNEQFF,TGTGCCAGCAGCGTAGAGGAGGGGACCTCGAACAATGAGCAGTTCTTC,.,TRBV9,.,TRBJ2-1
CASSPRANYGYTF,TGTGCCAGCAGCCCCAGGGCTAACTATGGCTACACCTTC,.,TRBV7-9,.,TRBJ1-2
CASSPRTGADTQYF,TGTGCCAGCAGCCCGCGTACAGGGGCGGATACGCAGTATTTT,.,TRBV7-2,TRBD1,TRBJ2-3
CASKGLQDTRRTSPLHF,TGTGCCAGTAAAGGTTTACAGGACACGCGAAGAACTTCACCCCTCCACTTT,.,TRBV2,.,TRBJ1-6
CASSRTGADQPQHF,TGTGCCAGCAGTAGGACAGGGGCCGATCAGCCCCAGCATTTT,few,TRBV2,TRBD1,TRBJ1-5
CASSGMEDTQYF,TGCGCCAGCAGCGGAATGGAGGATACGCAGTATTTT,.,TRBV4-1,.,TRBJ2-3
CASSSTSGPETQYF,TGTGCCAGCAGCTCCACATCAGGGCCAGAGACCCAGTACTTC,.,TRBV5-4,.,TRBJ2-5
CASSPPGQGYGYTF,TGCGCCAGCAGCCCCCCGGGACAGGGATATGGCTACACCTTC,once,TRBV5-1,TRBD1,TRBJ1-2